This T cell receptor (beta chain) was sequenced for a study of identical twins. General observations from the study: Diverse VJ usage suggested most zero-insertion clonotypes were not invariant T cells.

TCRdb re-called the 5' RACE reads with MiXCR, one entry per CDR3 protein. The table lists about 660,000 distinct CDR3 sequences, approximately 9% of them singletons. The sample holds many counts of this clonotype. Antigen unknown. After removal of 7 bases from V and 9 bases from J, the junction contained 6 bases not matched to a gene. The germline gives CDR1 LGHDT, CDR2 YNNKEL (reference sequence). The CDR3 runs 13 residues. The same data also went into a second study, on yellow fever vaccine responses in identical twins. From that report: Reportedly, twins showed a vaccine T cell response that looked partly convergent and partly personalized.

This TCR derives from a woman younger than 35 in good health. Sequences were obtained from PBMCs. V usage is TRBV3-1 and J usage is TRBJ2-3; TRBD1 matches at 11 bases. The DNA of the CDR3 is TGTGCCAGCACGGACAGGGGGCGCGGCACGCAGTATTTT. As protein: CASTDRGRGTQYF.